The 2 T cell receptor beta chains given below trace back to one sample, sequenced in a study of Graves' ophthalmopathy and Graves' hyperthyroidism. The authors amplified TCR beta CDR3 regions, and they did so from RNA transcripts for repertoire sequencing. HTBI primers were used in a first-round RT-PCR, which preceded a second-round multiplex PCR. TCRdb processed the multiplex PCR reads anew with MiXCR; each CDR3 protein has one entry. Of about 600,000 distinct CDR3 sequences in the sample, 39% were seen once. Sequencing was carried out using peripheral blood or thyroid tissue (not recorded which). Receptor source: an adult man with Graves' hyperthyroidism.

Worth noting for this clonotype: Because it lacks the conserved phenylalanine or tryptophan at the end, this CDR3 is likely a read error. The chain joins TRBV20-1 to TRBJ2-1, with a weak D call TRBD2 (6 bases). Germline-derived CDR1 and CDR2 are DFQATT and SNEGSKA (reference sequence). The CDR3 has 13 residues. Here the CDR3 DNA reads TGCAGTGCTGGGACTGACTACTACAATGAACAGTTCCTC. Translation gives CSAGTDYYNEQFL.

This clonotype has a count of ten or more. V gene TRBV29-1 combines with J gene TRBJ1-1; D is uncertain. Germline CDR1 SQVTM, CDR2 ANQGSEA. CDR3 length: 14 residues. Trimming took off 3 bases at V and 6 bases at J, with 17 bases between the two ends. The CDR3 nucleotides are TGCAGCGTTGAGGGTAGGAGCAACAACCCTGAAGCTTTCTTT. This sequence encodes CSVEGRSNNPEAFF.